The sequence of this T cell receptor (beta chain) was determined in a study of post-analysis software for immune sequencing data. The wider study: Relapsing-remitting, secondary progressive and progressive-relapsing forms made up the multiple sclerosis disease courses.

As concerns this clonotype: The antigen is unknown.

Notes on the study in general: Samples from one preparation batch, clustered by F measure, grouped strongly together. Higher frequency in patients than in controls was seen for roughly five TRBV segments, with TRBV5-6, TRBV5-1 and TRBV20-1 among them.

Losses at the gene ends were 2 bases for V and 4 bases for J; bases not matched to a gene: 10. The CDR3 extends over 17 amino acids. The germline V gene encodes CDR1 DFQATT and CDR2 SNEGSKA (reference sequence). Tagging with unique molecular identifiers was a feature of the TCR beta cDNA libraries. TCRdb re-derived calls from the PCR reads in MiXCR, one entry per CDR3 protein. The sample carries about 820,000 distinct CDR3 sequences, roughly 50% recorded once. The TCR originated in a girl aged 5 to 17 with multiple sclerosis. Sequencing was performed on blood. This sequence joins TRBV20-1 and TRBJ2-1; 11 nucleotides line up with TRBD2. The CDR3 reads CSARLSTSGVLYNEQFF. For the CDR3, the DNA is TGCAGTGCTAGACTCTCGACTAGCGGGGTGTTATACAATGAGCAGTTCTTC.